This T cell receptor beta chain appears in the sequencing data of a study of blood T cell repertoires in COVID-19. The authors' processing: Reference gene primer amplification gave estimated nucleated cell counts. Clones were read by immunoSEQ multiplex PCR, and TCRdb kept only the in-frame ones, dropping some. V, J and clone size reflect that table, while D and trimming were determined from the DNA. The sample records about 100,000 clones, 70% to 90% being singletons. Between the trimmed V and J ends, which lost 3 bases and 3 bases, there was a span of 6 bases. The germline gives CDR1 DFQATT, CDR2 SNEGSKA (reference sequence). CDR3 length equals 11 residues.

The V call is TRBV20-1, the J call TRBJ2-7; D ambiguous. Sequences were obtained from peripheral blood. This TCR derives from a man older than 75 with acute or convalescent COVID-19. This CDR3 reads CSASGGYEQYF. DNA for the CDR3: TGCAGTGCTAGCGGCGGCTACGAGCAGTACTTC.